The present entry profiles one T cell receptor (beta chain) with its context. Repertoires were generated with immunoSEQ multiplex PCR, while TCRdb's copy carries only in-frame clones and drops some. The data show approximately 60,000 clones, about 87% seen once. The data were taken from a study of T cell changes during pregnancy in multiple sclerosis. V was shortened by 3 bases and J by 6 bases, with 8 bases between the two germline ends. The CDR3 covers 13 residues. Germline V gives CDR1 SEHNR, CDR2 FQNEAQ (reference sequence). The sample was peripheral blood from another person, used as feeder cells. The V call is TRBV7-9, the J call TRBJ2-2; D ambiguous. This TCR derives from a human donor whose cells served as feeder cells for cultures in a pregnancy study. Here the CDR3 DNA reads TGTGCCAGCAGCTTGACAATCTCCGGGGAGCTGTTTTTT. Its protein is CASSLTISGELFF.